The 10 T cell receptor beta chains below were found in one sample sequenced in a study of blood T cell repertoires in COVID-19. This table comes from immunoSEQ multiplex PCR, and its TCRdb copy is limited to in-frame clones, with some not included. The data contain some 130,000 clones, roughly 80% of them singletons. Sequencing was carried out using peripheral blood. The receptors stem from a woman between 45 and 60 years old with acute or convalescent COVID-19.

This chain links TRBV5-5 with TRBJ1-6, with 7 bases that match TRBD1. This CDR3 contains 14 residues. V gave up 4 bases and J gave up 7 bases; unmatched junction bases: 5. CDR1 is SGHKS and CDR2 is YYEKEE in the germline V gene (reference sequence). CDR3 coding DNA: TGTGCCAGCAGCATGGGACAGAACAATTCACCCCTCCACTTT. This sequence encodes CASSMGQNNSPLHF.

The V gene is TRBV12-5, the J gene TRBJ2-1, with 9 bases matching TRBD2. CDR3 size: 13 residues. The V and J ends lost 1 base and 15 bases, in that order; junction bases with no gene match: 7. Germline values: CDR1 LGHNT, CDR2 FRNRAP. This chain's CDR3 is CASGLALRGGRFF. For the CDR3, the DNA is TGTGCTAGTGGTTTGGCTTTGCGGGGGGGCCGGTTCTTC.

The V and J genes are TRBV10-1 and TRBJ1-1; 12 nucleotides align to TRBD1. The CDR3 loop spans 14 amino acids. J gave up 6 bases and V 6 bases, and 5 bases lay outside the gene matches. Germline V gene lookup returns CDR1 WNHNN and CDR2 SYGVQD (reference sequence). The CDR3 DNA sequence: TGCGCCAGCAGCAAGGGACAGGGGGCTTCTGAAGCTTTCTTT. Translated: CASSKGQGASEAFF.

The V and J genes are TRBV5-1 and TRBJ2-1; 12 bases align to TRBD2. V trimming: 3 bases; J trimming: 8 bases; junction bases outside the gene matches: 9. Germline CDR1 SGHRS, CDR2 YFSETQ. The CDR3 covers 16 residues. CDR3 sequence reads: CASSSTTSGGRDEQFF. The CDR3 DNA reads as TGCGCCAGCAGCTCAACGACTAGCGGGGGTAGGGATGAGCAGTTCTTC.

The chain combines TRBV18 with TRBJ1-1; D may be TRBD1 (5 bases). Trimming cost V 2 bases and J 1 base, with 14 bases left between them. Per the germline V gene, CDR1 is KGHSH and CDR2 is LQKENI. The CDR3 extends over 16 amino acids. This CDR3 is CASSPKEGGENTEAFF. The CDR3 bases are TGTGCCAGCTCACCAAAAGAGGGAGGGGAGAACACTGAAGCTTTCTTT.

The CDR3, as DNA: TGTGCCATCAGTGAGGTTACAGGGCAGGCCTACGAGCAGTACTTC. Encoded protein: CAISEVTGQAYEQYF. The rearrangement links TRBV10-3 to TRBJ2-7; possible D gene TRBD1, 6 bases. V was shortened by 2 bases and J by 2 bases, with 13 bases between the two germline ends. The CDR3 consists of 15 residues. Germline assignment: CDR1 ENHRY and CDR2 SYGVKD.

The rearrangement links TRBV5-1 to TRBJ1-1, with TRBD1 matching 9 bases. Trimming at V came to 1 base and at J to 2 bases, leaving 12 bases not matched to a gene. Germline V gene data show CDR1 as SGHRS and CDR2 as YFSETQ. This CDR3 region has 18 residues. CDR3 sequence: CASSLLFPGQGVNTEAFF. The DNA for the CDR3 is TGCGCCAGCAGCTTGCTCTTTCCGGGACAGGGAGTTAACACTGAAGCTTTCTTT.

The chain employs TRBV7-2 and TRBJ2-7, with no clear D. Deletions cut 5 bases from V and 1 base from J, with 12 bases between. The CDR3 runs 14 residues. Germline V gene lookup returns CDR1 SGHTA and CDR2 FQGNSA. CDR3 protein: CASSLGANSYEQYF. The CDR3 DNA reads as TGTGCCAGCAGCCTAGGTGCGAATTCCTACGAGCAGTACTTC. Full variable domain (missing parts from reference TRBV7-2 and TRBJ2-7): GAGVSQSPSNKVTEKGKDVELRCDPISGHTALYWYRQSLGQGLEFLIYFQGNSAPDKSGLPSDRFSAERTGGSVSTLTIQRTQQEDSAVYLCASSLGANSYEQYFGPGTRLTVT.

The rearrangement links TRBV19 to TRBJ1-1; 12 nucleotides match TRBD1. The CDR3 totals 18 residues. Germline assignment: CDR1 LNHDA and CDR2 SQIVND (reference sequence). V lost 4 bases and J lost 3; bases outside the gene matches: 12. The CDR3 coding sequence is TGTGCCAGTAGTACCGGGACAGGGGGCTTCATAGTTTACACTGAAGCTTTCTTT. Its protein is CASSTGTGGFIVYTEAFF. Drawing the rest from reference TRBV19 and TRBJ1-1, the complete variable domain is DGGITQSPKYLFRKEGQNVTLSCEQNLNHDAMYWYRQDPGQGLRLIYYSQIVNDFQKGDIAEGYSVSREKKESFPLTVTSAQKNPTAFYLCASSTGTGGFIVYTEAFFGQGTRLTVV.

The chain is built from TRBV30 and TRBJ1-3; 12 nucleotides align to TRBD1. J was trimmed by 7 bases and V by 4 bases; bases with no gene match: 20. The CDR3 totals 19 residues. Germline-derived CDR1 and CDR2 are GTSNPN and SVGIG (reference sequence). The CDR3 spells CAWKVGIIGDRGLGNTIYF. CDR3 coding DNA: TGTGCCTGGAAAGTAGGGATAATAGGGGACAGGGGGCTAGGGAACACCATATATTTT. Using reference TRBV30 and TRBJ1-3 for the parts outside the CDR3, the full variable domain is SQTIHQWPATLVQPVGSPLSLECTVEGTSNPNLYWYRQAAGRGLQLLFYSVGIGQISSEVPQNLSASRPQDRQFILSSKKLLLSDSGFYLCAWKVGIIGDRGLGNTIYFGEGSWLTVV.